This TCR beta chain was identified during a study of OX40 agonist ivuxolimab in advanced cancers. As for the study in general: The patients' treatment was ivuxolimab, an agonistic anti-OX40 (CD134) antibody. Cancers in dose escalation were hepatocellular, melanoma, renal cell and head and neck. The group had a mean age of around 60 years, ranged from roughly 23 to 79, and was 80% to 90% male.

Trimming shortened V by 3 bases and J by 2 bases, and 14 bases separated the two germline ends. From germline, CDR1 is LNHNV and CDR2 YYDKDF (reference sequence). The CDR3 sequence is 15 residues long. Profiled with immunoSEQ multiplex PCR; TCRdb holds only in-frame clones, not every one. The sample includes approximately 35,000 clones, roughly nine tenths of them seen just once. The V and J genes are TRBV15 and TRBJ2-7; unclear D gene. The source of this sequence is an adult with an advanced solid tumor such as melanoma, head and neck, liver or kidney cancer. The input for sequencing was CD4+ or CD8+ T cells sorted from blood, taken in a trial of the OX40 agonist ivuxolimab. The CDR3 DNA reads TGTGCCACCAGCAGCCCAAGCGTTCCCCCCTACGAGCAGTACTTC. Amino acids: CATSSPSVPPYEQYF.